The 13 T cell receptor beta chains below all came from one sample that was sequenced in a study of identical twins. Each CDR3 protein gets one entry after TCRdb re-called the 5' RACE reads with MiXCR. This table holds hundreds of thousands of distinct CDR3 sequences, roughly 6.6% found once. The sample also formed part of further work on yellow fever vaccine responses in identical twins.

Source material: PBMCs. The receptors were gathered from a woman aged 18-29 years in good health.

This clonotype was detected ten times or more. The V and J genes are TRBV11-2 and TRBJ1-4; D not resolved. The V gene's germline CDR1 is SGHAT and CDR2 FQNNGV. There are 11 residues in the CDR3. V was shortened by 5 bases and J by 4 bases, with 2 bases between the two germline ends. The CDR3 is CASSSNEKLFF. Written as DNA, the CDR3 is TGTGCCAGCAGCAGTAATGAAAAACTGTTTTTT.

This clonotype was seen repeatedly, ten times or more. The chain carries TRBV28 and TRBJ1-2; D is undetermined. The germline CDR1 and CDR2 sequences are MDHEN and SYDVKM. The V and J ends lost 1 base and 5 bases respectively, with 11 bases between them. The CDR3 covers 14 residues. For the CDR3, the DNA is TGTGCCAGCAGTTTATCTAACAGACTATATGGCTACACCTTC. Protein sequence: CASSLSNRLYGYTF.

This clonotype was counted only a few times. This rearrangement joins TRBV5-1 to TRBJ2-5, with D tentatively TRBD2 (7 bases). Germline CDR1 and CDR2: SGHRS and YFSETQ. The CDR3 runs to 16 residues. V gave up 4 bases and J gave up 2 bases, with 18 bases separating them. The CDR3 is CASSPSRGGGQETQYF. CDR3 in DNA: TGCGCCAGCAGCCCCTCACGCGGGGGCGGACAAGAGACCCAGTACTTC.

This clonotype has ten or more counts. The rearrangement joins TRBV5-1 to TRBJ1-2; possibly TRBD1 for D (5 bases). CDR1 is SGHRS, CDR2 YFSETQ, per germline. The V end lost 1 base, the J end lost 1 base, and 14 bases lay between the germline ends. The CDR3 has 16 amino acids. This CDR3 reads CASSLTLPGVNYGYTF. DNA for the CDR3: TGCGCCAGCAGCTTGACCTTACCGGGGGTTAACTATGGCTACACCTTC.

J is TRBJ1-5 and V is TRBV20-1; D unresolved. CDR1 and CDR2 from the germline V gene are DFQATT and SNEGSKA (reference sequence). V lost 3 bases and J lost 1, with 10 bases in between. CDR3 size: 14 residues. CDR3 nucleotide sequence: TGCAGTGCTAGTGACGGCAGAAGCAATCAGCCCCAGCATTTT. Translated: CSASDGRSNQPQHF.

The chain links TRBV12-3 or TRBV12-4 to TRBJ1-1, with TRBD1 matching over 9 bases. V dropped 3 bases and J dropped 4; count of bases not matched to a gene: 9. The length of the CDR3 is 16 residues. DNA for the CDR3: TGTGCCAGCAGTTTGGGGACAGGGACCGCCGGCACTGAAGCTTTCTTT. This translates into CASSLGTGTAGTEAFF.

This clonotype has at least ten counts. The chain couples TRBV10-3 to TRBJ1-1; D unclear. The germline V gene has CDR1 ENHRY and CDR2 SYGVKD. The CDR3 contains 17 residues. V shed 2 bases and J shed 8 bases, with 24 bases lying between them. The CDR3 here is CAISEVFNSVLGTEAFF. The CDR3 nucleotides are TGTGCCATCAGTGAGGTTTTTAACTCTGTATTGGGTACAGAAGCTTTCTTT.

This clonotype has only a few counts. The chain combines TRBV29-1 with TRBJ2-3, with D hard to call. V was pared by 6 bases and J by 0 bases, with 7 bases between. This CDR3 region has 12 residues. CDR1 is SQVTM, CDR2 ANQGSEA, per germline. The CDR3 protein is CSVKSSTDTQYF. The CDR3 bases are TGCAGCGTCAAGTCGAGCACAGATACGCAGTATTTT.

V gene TRBV10-3 combines with J gene TRBJ1-1; 10 bases match TRBD1. Germline values: CDR1 ENHRY, CDR2 SYGVKD. Losses at the gene ends were 10 bases for V and 1 base for J; bases not matched to a gene: 9. The length of the CDR3 is 15 residues. CDR3 nucleotides: TGTGCCACACGGACAGGGGGAAGCCCGAACACTGAAGCTTTCTTT. Protein: CATRTGGSPNTEAFF.

This clonotype has just a few counts. This rearrangement joins TRBV5-1 to TRBJ2-1; a weak D match, TRBD1 (6 bases). The CDR3 sequence is 15 residues long. CDR1 is SGHRS, CDR2 YFSETQ, per germline. V lost 5 bases and J 6 bases, leaving 18 bases between the germline ends. For the CDR3, the DNA is TGCGCCAGCAGACAGGGCCTTGGGGTAGGCAATGAGCAGTTCTTC. It translates to CASRQGLGVGNEQFF.

Ten or more counts support this clonotype. The chain links TRBV20-1 to TRBJ2-7; 8 bases are a match to TRBD1. CDR3 size: 15 residues. Losses at the gene ends were 0 bases for V and 0 bases for J; bases not matched to a gene: 4. The germline V gene has CDR1 DFQATT and CDR2 SNEGSKA (reference sequence). The CDR3, as DNA: TGCAGTGCTAGAGATTTCAGGGGGCACTCCTACGAGCAGTACTTC. Protein product: CSARDFRGHSYEQYF.

There are many counts of this clonotype. This chain joins TRBV5-5 and TRBJ1-5, with 8 bases lining up with TRBD1. Germline values: CDR1 SGHKS, CDR2 YYEKEE (reference sequence). The junction had 9 bases not matched to a gene; V was cut back by 4 bases and J by 6 bases. The CDR3 runs 15 residues. CDR3 sequence: CASSLMTGDGQPQHF. The CDR3 coding sequence is TGTGCCAGCAGCCTTATGACAGGGGATGGTCAGCCCCAGCATTTT.

This clonotype was seen ten or more times. The CDR3 bases are TGCAGTGCTAGAGATTCAGGGATCCAAGAGACCCAGTACTTC. Translation: CSARDSGIQETQYF. This chain joins TRBV20-1 and TRBJ2-5; tentative D call: TRBD1 (5 bases). Germline V CDR1 and CDR2: DFQATT, SNEGSKA (reference sequence). The CDR3 sequence is 14 residues long. V was trimmed by 0 bases and J by 1 base, leaving 9 bases between them.